This TCR beta chain was recovered during a study of shared clonotypes between healthy human individuals. Using immunoSEQ multiplex PCR, the repertoire was profiled, and TCRdb retains in-frame clones only, with some absent. The table includes more than 2,000,000 clones, roughly nine tenths detected once. Per germline, CDR1 SGHDT and CDR2 YYEEEE. The CDR3 is 14 residues long. V lost 6 bases and J lost 0; bases outside the gene matches: 5. This sequence originates from a man aged 18 to 30 in good health. The chain recombines TRBV5-6 with TRBJ1-1, with 7 bases lining up with TRBD1. The specimen sequenced was naive CD4+ T cells sorted from blood. The sample's subset: CD45RA+ positively selected. The CDR3 nucleotides read TGTGCCAGCACCTGGGGACAGCTGAACACTGAAGCTTTCTTT. Protein sequence: CASTWGQLNTEAFF.